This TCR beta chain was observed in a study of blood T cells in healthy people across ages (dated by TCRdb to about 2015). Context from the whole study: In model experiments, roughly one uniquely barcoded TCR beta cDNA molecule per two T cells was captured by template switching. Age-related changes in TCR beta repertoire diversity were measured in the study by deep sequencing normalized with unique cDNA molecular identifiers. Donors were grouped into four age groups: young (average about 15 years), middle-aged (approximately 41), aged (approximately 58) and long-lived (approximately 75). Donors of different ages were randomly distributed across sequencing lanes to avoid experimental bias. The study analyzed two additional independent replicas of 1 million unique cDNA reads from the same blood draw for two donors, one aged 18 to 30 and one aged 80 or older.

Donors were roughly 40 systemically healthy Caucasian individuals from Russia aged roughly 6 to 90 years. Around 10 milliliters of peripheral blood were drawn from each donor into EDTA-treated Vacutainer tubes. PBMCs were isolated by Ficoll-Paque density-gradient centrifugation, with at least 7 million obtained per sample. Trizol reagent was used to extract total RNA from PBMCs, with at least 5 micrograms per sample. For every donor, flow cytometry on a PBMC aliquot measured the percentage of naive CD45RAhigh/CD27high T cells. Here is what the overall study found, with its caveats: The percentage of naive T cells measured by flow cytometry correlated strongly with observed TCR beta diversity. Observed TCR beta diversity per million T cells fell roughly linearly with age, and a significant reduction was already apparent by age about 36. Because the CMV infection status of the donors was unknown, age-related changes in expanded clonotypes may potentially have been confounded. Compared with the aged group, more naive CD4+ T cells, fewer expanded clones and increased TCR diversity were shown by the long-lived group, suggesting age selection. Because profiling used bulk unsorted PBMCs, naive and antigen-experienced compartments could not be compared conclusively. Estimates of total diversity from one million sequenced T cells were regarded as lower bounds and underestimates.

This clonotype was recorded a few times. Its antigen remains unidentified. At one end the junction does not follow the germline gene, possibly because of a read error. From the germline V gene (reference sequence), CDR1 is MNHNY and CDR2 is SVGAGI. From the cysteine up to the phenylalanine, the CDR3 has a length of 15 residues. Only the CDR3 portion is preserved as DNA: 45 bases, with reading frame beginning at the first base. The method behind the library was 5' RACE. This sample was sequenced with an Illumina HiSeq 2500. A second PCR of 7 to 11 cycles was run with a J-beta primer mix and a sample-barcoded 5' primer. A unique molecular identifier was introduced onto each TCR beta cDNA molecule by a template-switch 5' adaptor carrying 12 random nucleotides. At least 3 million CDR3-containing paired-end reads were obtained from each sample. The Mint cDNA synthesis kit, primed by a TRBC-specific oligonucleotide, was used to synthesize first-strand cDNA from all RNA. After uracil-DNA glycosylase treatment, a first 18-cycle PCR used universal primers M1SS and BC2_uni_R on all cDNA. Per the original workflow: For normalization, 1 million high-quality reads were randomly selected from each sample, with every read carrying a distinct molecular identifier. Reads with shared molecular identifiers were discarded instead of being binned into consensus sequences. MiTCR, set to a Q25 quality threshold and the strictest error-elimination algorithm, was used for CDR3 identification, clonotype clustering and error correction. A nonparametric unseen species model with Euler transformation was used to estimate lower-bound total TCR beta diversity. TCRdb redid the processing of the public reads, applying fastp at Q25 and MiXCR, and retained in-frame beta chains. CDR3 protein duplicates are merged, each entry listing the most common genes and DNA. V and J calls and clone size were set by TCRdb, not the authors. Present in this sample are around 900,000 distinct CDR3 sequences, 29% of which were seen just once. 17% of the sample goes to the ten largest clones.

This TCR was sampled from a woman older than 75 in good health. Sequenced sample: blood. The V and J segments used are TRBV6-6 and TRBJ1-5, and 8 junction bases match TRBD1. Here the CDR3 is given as CASGYGTGGGQPQHF. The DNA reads TGTGCCAGCGGTTACGGGACAGGAGGGGGTCAGCCCCAGCATTTT.